This T cell receptor beta chain originates from a study of T cell responses to AZD1222 COVID-19 vaccine. Study-level results: Two AZD1222 administrations were followed by greater Spike-specific TCR breadth and depth.

Turning to this clone: Its antigen is unidentified.

Analysis merged second doses at about 4 or about 12 weeks. Libraries were prepared by immunoSEQ multiplex PCR; TCRdb keeps only in-frame clonotypes and omits some of them. The table shows around 65,000 clones, with 81% occurring only once. The sample in question was peripheral blood, obtained 28 days after the second AZD1222 dose. This TCR was recovered from an adult who received the AZD1222 COVID-19 vaccine.

CDR3 region: CASSYARTSFTDTQYF. The CDR3 DNA reads TGTGCCAGCAGTTATGCCCGAACTAGCTTCACAGATACGCAGTATTTT. The chain joins TRBV6-2 or TRBV6-3 to TRBJ2-3, with D perhaps matching TRBD2 (6 bases). This CDR3 has 16 amino acids. In germline, CDR1 is MNHEY, CDR2 SVGEGT. V gave up 3 bases and J gave up 2 bases, with 15 bases separating them.